These T cell receptor beta chains were read from a single sample in a study of blood T cell repertoires in COVID-19. Sequencing was performed with immunoSEQ multiplex PCR; in TCRdb, only in-frame clones are kept and a portion is missing. Altogether a few hundred thousand clones are present, about 87% being singletons, with the ten largest covering 1.3%. Sequencing used PBMCs or T cells enriched from blood (not recorded which). These receptors all come from a man aged 25 to 45 who had recovered from COVID-19. Both conserved end residues are part of each CDR3. A D gene is named only where the DNA matches it firmly. Clone size, where shown, is once, few, many, or a class for clones that have expanded.

length | D | size | J | V | CDR3 | DNA
16 | - | once | TRBJ1-4 | TRBV18 | CASSPPGSSTNEKLFF | TGTGCCAGCTCACCACCGGGCTCCTCCACTAATGAAAAACTGTTTTTT
13 | - | once | TRBJ2-2 | TRBV6-5 | CASSSRSTGELFF | TGTGCCAGCAGTTCGCGGAGCACCGGGGAGCTGTTTTTT
18 | TRBD1 | - | TRBJ2-5 | TRBV3-1/TRBV3-2 | CASGGSDRALPNQETQYF | TGTGCCAGCGGGGGGTCGGACAGGGCCCTTCCTAATCAAGAGACCCAGTACTTC
15 | TRBD1 | - | TRBJ2-3 | TRBV7-7 | CASSPTGPRTDTQYF | TGTGCTAGCAGCCCGACAGGGCCTCGCACAGATACGCAGTATTTT
18 | - | - | TRBJ2-3 | TRBV2 | CASSVKDPRAPAGDTQYF | TGTGCCAGCAGTGTCAAAGATCCGCGGGCCCCAGCTGGTGATACGCAGTATTTT
14 | - | - | TRBJ1-6 | TRBV9 | CASSVVSEGSPLHF | TGTGCCAGCAGCGTAGTGTCTGAGGGATCACCCCTCCACTTT
13 | TRBD1 | - | TRBJ1-2 | TRBV19 | CASSPDRTTGYTF | TGTGCCAGTAGCCCGGACAGGACAACCGGCTACACCTTC
14 | - | - | TRBJ1-2 | TRBV4-1 | CASSQGTANYGYTF | TGCGCCAGCAGCCAAGGGACAGCTAACTATGGCTACACCTTC
12 | - | - | TRBJ2-1 | TRBV9 | CASSGSGNEQFF | TGTGCCAGCAGCGGCTCCGGGAATGAGCAGTTCTTC
15 | TRBD1 | - | TRBJ1-5 | TRBV27 | CASSKIQGADQPQHF | TGTGCCAGCAGCAAAATTCAGGGGGCAGACCAGCCCCAGCATTTT
13 | - | - | TRBJ2-7 | TRBV27 | CASSFVSGYEQYF | TGTGCCAGCAGTTTTGTGTCAGGCTACGAGCAGTACTTC